This TCR beta chain was observed in a study of blood T cell repertoires in COVID-19. Study context: Collection of acute and convalescent COVID-19 samples took place in the United States, Italy and Spain. T cells, B-cell-depleted T cells, or PBMCs supplied cDNA or gDNA.

Original processing notes: Estimates of nucleated cell counts were drawn from the amplification of reference gene primers. Assay: immunoSEQ multiplex PCR; the TCRdb copy retains only in-frame clones and omits some. That table furnishes V, J and clone size, whereas the DNA furnished D and trimming. The repertoire holds roughly 260,000 clones, with around 86% as singletons. This clone was counted a few times. CDR1 is SNHLY, CDR2 FYNNEI, per germline. The CDR3 sequence is 14 residues long. V lost 1 base and J 8 bases, leaving 13 bases between the germline ends. The chain links TRBV2 to TRBJ2-3; D is possibly TRBD2 (6 bases). Sequenced: peripheral blood. The receptor's source is a man aged 40-49 years who had recovered from COVID-19. CDR3 region: CASSEVLASGTQYF. Here the CDR3 DNA reads TGTGCCAGCAGTGAAGTCCTAGCGTCGGGTACGCAGTATTTT. Full variable domain (remainder filled in from reference TRBV2 and TRBJ2-3): EPEVTQTPSHQVTQMGQEVILRCVPISNHLYFYWYRQILGQKVEFLVSFYNNEISEKSEIFDDQFSVERPDGSNFTLKIRSTKLEDSAMYFCASSEVLASGTQYFGPGTRLTVL.